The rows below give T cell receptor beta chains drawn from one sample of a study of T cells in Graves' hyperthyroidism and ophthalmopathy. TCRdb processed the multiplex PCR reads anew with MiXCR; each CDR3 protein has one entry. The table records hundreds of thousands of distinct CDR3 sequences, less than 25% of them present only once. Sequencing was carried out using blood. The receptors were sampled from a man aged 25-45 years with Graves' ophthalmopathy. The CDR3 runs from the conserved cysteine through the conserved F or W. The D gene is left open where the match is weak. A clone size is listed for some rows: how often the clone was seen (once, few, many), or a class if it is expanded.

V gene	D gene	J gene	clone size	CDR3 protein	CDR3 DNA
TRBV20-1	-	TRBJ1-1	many	CSAPGFSGNTEAFF	TGCAGTGCCCCAGGGTTTTCCGGAAACACTGAAGCTTTCTTT
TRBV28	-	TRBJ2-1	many	CASSFVLSASSYNEQFF	TGTGCCAGCAGTTTTGTTTTATCGGCCTCCTCCTACAATGAGCAGTTCTTC
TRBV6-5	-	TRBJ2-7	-	CASSYLGGPTYEQYF	TGTGCCAGCAGCTACCTCGGGGGGCCCACCTACGAGCAGTACTTC
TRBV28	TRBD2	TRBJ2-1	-	CASRTVAGGSYNEQFF	TGTGCCAGCAGGACGGTAGCGGGAGGATCCTACAATGAGCAGTTCTTC
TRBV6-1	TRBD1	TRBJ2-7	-	CASNPGQGTYEQYF	TGTGCCAGCAACCCGGGACAGGGGACCTACGAGCAGTACTTC
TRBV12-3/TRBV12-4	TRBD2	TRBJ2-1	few	CASSMGLAGVGEQFF	TGTGCCAGCAGTATGGGACTAGCGGGAGTCGGTGAGCAGTTCTTC
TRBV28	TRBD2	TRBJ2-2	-	CASSSLGGARSGELFF	TGTGCCAGCAGTTCCCTCGGGGGGGCCAGGAGCGGGGAGCTGTTTTTT
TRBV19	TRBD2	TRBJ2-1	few	CASSVGTSGSDEQFF	TGTGCCAGTAGTGTGGGGACTAGCGGGAGTGATGAGCAGTTCTTC
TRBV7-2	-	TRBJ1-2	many	CASSLGATYGYTF	TGTGCCAGCAGCTTAGGTGCCACTTATGGCTACACCTTC
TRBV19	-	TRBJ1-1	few	CASSIRVNTEAFF	TGTGCCAGTAGTATTAGAGTGAACACTGAAGCTTTCTTT
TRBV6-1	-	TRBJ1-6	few	CASAPSGDSPLHF	TGTGCCAGCGCCCCCTCGGGGGATTCACCCCTCCACTTT
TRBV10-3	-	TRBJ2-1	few	CAISYTLTSSYNEQFF	TGTGCCATCAGTTATACACTAACGAGCTCCTACAATGAGCAGTTCTTC
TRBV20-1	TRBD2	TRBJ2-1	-	CSARVLAEYNEQFF	TGCAGTGCTAGAGTACTAGCGGAGTACAATGAGCAGTTCTTC
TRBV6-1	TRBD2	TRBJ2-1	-	CASNQLAGEYNEQFF	TGTGCCAGCAACCAGCTAGCGGGAGAGTACAATGAGCAGTTCTTC
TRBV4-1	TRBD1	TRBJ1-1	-	CASSQSVAAGGMNTEAFF	TGCGCCAGCAGCCAATCAGTCGCGGCAGGGGGAATGAACACTGAAGCTTTCTTT
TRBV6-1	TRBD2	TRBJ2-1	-	CASRPLAGGPSSYNEQFF	TGTGCCAGCAGACCTCTAGCGGGAGGCCCCAGCTCCTACAATGAGCAGTTCTTC
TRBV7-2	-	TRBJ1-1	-	CASSLAAPDTEAFF	TGTGCCAGCAGCTTAGCGGCGCCGGACACTGAAGCTTTCTTT
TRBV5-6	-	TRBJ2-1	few	CASSPVGGVVGEQFF	TGTGCCAGCAGCCCTGTGGGGGGAGTTGTTGGTGAGCAGTTCTTC
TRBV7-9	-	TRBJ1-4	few	CASSQSPTATNEKLFF	TGTGCCAGCAGCCAGTCCCCGACAGCAACTAATGAAAAACTGTTTTTT
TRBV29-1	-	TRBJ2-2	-	CSVGTADTGELFF	TGCAGCGTTGGAACTGCGGACACCGGGGAGCTGTTTTTT
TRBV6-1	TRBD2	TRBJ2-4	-	CASSHTSGRAGAKNIQYF	TGTGCCAGCAGTCATACTAGCGGGAGGGCCGGTGCCAAAAACATTCAGTACTTC
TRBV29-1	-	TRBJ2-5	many	CSVGPTGTAQETQYF	TGCAGCGTTGGACCCACCGGGACGGCCCAAGAGACCCAGTACTTC
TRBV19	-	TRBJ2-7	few	CASSIPGRPYEQYF	TGTGCCAGTAGTATACCAGGTAGACCGTACGAGCAGTACTTC
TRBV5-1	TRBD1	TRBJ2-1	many	CASSGGQPNNEQFF	TGCGCCAGCAGCGGGGGACAGCCGAACAATGAGCAGTTCTTC
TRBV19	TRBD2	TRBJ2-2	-	CASSIERELDTGELFF	TGTGCCAGTAGTATTGAGCGGGAGTTGGACACCGGGGAGCTGTTTTTT
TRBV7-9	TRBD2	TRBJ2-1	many	CASSLEGLAGGGEQFF	TGTGCCAGCAGCCTCGAGGGACTAGCGGGAGGGGGTGAGCAGTTCTTC
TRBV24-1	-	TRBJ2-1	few	CATMGGEFNEQFF	TGTGCCACCATGGGTGGGGAATTCAATGAGCAGTTCTTC
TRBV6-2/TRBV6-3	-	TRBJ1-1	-	CASSYGNSNTEAFF	TGTGCCAGCAGTTACGGGAATTCCAACACTGAAGCTTTCTTT
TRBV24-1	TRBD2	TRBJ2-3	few	CATSDGAGVGDTQYF	TGTGCCACCAGTGATGGAGCGGGAGTGGGAGATACGCAGTATTTT
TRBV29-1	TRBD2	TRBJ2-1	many	CSVEREESYNEQFF	TGCAGCGTCGAGCGGGAGGAGTCCTACAATGAGCAGTTCTTC
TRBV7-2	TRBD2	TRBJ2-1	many	CASSLFTTREGSYNEQFF	TGTGCCAGCAGCTTATTTACAACGAGGGAGGGCTCCTACAATGAGCAGTTCTTC
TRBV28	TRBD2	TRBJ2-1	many	CASSSGGSGTDEQFF	TGTGCCAGCAGTTCAGGCGGGAGTGGAACGGATGAGCAGTTCTTC
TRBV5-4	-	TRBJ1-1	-	CASSLTGSWTEAFF	TGTGCCAGCAGCTTAACAGGGTCGTGGACTGAAGCTTTCTTT